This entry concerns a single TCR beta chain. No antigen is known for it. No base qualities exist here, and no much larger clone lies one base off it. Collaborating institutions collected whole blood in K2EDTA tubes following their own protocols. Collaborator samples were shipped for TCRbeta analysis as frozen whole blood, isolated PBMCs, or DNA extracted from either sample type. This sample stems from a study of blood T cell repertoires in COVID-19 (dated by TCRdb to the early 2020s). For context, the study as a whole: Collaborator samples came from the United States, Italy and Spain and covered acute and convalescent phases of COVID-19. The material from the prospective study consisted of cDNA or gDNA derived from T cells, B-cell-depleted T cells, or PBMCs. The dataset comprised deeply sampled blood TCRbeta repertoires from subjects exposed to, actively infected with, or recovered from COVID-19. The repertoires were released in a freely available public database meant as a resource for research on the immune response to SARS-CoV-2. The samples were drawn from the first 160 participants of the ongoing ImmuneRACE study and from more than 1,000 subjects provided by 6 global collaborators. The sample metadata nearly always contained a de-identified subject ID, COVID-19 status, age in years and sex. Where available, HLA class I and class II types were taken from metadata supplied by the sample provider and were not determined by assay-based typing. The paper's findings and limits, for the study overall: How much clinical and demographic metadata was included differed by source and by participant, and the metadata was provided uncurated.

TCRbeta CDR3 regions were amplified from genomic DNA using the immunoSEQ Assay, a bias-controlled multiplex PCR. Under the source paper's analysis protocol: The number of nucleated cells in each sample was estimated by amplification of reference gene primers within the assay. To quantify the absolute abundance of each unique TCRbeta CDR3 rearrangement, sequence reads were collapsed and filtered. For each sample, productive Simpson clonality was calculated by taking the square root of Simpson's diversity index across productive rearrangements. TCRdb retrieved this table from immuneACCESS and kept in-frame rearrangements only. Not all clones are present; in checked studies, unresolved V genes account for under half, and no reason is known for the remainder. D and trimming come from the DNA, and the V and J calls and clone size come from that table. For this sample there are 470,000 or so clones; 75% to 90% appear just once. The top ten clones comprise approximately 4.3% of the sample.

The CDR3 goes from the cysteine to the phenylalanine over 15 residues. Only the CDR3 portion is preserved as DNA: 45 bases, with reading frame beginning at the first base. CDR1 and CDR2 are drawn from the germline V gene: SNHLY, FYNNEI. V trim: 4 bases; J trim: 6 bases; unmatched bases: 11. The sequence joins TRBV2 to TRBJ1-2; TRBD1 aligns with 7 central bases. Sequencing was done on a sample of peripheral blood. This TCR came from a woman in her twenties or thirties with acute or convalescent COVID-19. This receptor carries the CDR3 CASSAEVTGVDGYTF. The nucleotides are TGTGCCAGCAGTGCCGAGGTAACAGGGGTGGATGGCTACACCTTC.